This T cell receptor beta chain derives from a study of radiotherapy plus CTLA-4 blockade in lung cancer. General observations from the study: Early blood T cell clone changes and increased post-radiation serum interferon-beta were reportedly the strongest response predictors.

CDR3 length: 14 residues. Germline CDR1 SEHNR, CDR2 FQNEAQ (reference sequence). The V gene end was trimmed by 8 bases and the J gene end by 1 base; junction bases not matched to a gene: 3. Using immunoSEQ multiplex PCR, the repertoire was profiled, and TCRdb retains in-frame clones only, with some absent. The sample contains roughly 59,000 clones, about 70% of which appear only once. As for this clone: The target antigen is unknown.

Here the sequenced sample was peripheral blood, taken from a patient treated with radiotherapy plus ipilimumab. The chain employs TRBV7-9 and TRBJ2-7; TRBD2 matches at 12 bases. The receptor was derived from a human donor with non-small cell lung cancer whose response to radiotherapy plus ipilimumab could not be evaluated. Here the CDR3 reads CASETSGSSYEQYF. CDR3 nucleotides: TGTGCCAGCGAGACTAGCGGGAGTTCCTACGAGCAGTACTTC.